The 4 T cell receptor beta chains below come from one sample, sequenced in a study of shared clonotypes between healthy human individuals. Sequenced by immunoSEQ multiplex PCR; TCRdb stores in-frame clones only, minus some. The repertoire consists of roughly 1 million clones, with around 82% occurring once and the leading ten covering approximately 0.52%. The sequenced sample consisted of memory CD4+ T cells from PBMCs. Subset in this sample: CD45RA-negative fraction. The receptors were sampled from a man aged 18 to 30 in good health. Some clones in this sample may be carry-over from other donors' samples.

The chain employs TRBV5-6 and TRBJ2-7; no definite D call. Germline V gene data show CDR1 as SGHDT and CDR2 as YYEEEE. This CDR3 has 15 residues. V was shortened by 3 bases and J by 3 bases, with 16 bases between the two germline ends. This chain's CDR3 is CASSSLDTSHYEQYF. The CDR3 DNA is TGTGCCAGCAGCTCTCTAGACACGAGCCACTACGAGCAGTACTTC.

This chain links TRBV6-1 with TRBJ2-2; 7 bases align to TRBD1. This CDR3 is built from 15 residues. The V gene end was trimmed by 6 bases and the J gene end by 0 bases; junction bases not matched to a gene: 4. Germline lookup yields CDR1 MNHNS and CDR2 SASEGT. CDR3 sequence reads: CASSYRGPNTGELFF. The CDR3 nucleotides read TGTGCCAGCAGCTACAGGGGACCGAACACCGGGGAGCTGTTTTTT.

In nucleotides, the CDR3 is TGTGCCAGCAGTCCTAGCGGGAGGGAGGCTGAGCAGTTCTTC. Translation: CASSPSGREAEQFF. This chain links TRBV2 with TRBJ2-1; 12 nucleotides line up with TRBD2. There are 14 residues in the CDR3. V lost 5 bases, J lost 9 bases, and 5 bases stayed unmatched. The germline CDR1 and CDR2 sequences are SNHLY and FYNNEI. Combining the CDR3 with reference TRBV2 and TRBJ2-1 gives the whole variable domain EPEVTQTPSHQVTQMGQEVILRCVPISNHLYFYWYRQILGQKVEFLVSFYNNEISEKSEIFDDQFSVERPDGSNFTLKIRSTKLEDSAMYFCASSPSGREAEQFFGPGTRLTVL.

The table lists this clone with a few counts. The V gene is TRBV19, the J gene TRBJ2-7, with D perhaps TRBD1 (5 bases). V was trimmed by 4 bases and J by 5 bases, leaving 6 bases between them. CDR3 size: 11 residues. The germline gives CDR1 LNHDA, CDR2 SQIVND (reference sequence). CDR3 sequence (DNA): TGTGCCAGTAGTACAGGGCACGAGCAGTACTTC. Protein: CASSTGHEQYF.